Sequencing of this TCR beta chain was carried out in a study of T cell responses to AZD1222 COVID-19 vaccine. Trimming removed 6 bases at V and 8 bases at J, with 14 bases between. There are 13 residues in the CDR3. CDR1 and CDR2 (germline): SEHNR, FQNEAQ (reference sequence). Only in-frame clones appear in the TCRdb table, and some are missing; sequencing was by immunoSEQ multiplex PCR. This table holds approximately 110,000 clones, about 80% found once. Remarks on this clone: The antigen remains undetermined.

Study-level findings and limits: Without day 14 samples, only post-peak T cell repertoires were studied. Clonal diversity was possibly underestimated; the donors were predominantly white British and more often female. Vaccination with two AZD1222 doses was followed by a rise in Spike-specific TCR breadth and depth. Reports say nearly half of spike-specific TCRs go after unmutated variant regions.

This receptor was identified in an adult in good health. V is TRBV7-9 and J is TRBJ2-1; no definite D call. The sequenced sample was peripheral blood, obtained on day 0 of AZD1222 vaccination. DNA for the CDR3: TGTGCCAGCAGAGTGACTCGGAGCGATGAGCAGTTCTTC. Translated: CASRVTRSDEQFF.